This T cell receptor beta chain was captured by sequencing in a study of cytomegalovirus exposure and HLA in healthy donors. Study-level findings and limits: Among immune exposure information, only CMV serostatus was available. Being productive about 87% or about 30% of the time was typical of most TCR beta V segments in an earlier analysis. It was assumed in the presence/absence analyses that sequencing depth was roughly uniform across donors.

Per the germline V gene, CDR1 is SGHNT and CDR2 is YYREEE (reference sequence). The CDR3 runs to 16 residues. Trimming took 3 bases from V and 11 from J, leaving 26 bases between them. About this clone itself: Its antigen is as yet unknown.

PCR was performed using 60 Vbeta and 13 Jbeta primers. In the original workflow: Tens of millions of unique TCR beta chains, roughly 11 million of them shared, were counted by a later analysis. The table came from immunoSEQ multiplex PCR; TCRdb's copy has only in-frame clones and leaves some out. The D gene and trimming were derived from the DNA, and the V and J assignments and clone size from that table. The sample has approximately 160,000 clones, roughly 82% seen once. The receptor comes from a woman in her twenties or thirties in good health and CMV-seronegative. The material sequenced was PBMCs. The chain links TRBV5-4 to TRBJ2-5; perhaps TRBD2 as D (6 bases). CDR3: CASSSVNAGLGEEQYF. In DNA, the CDR3 is TGTGCCAGCAGCTCTGTTAATGCCGGGCTAGGGGAGGAGCAGTACTTC.